Described below is a single T cell receptor (beta chain) sequence and its context. The antigen remains undetermined. This entry belongs to a study of PD-1 blockade in classical Hodgkin lymphoma. Study-level background: The patients were dosed with nivolumab 3 mg/kg, infused intravenously every 2 weeks.

Regarding time point: cycle 4 day 1 (C4D1), after six to seven weeks of nivolumab. Brentuximab vedotin exposure varied among the patients, all of whom had relapsed after autologous stem cell transplantation. V lost 4 bases, J lost 7 bases, and 9 bases stayed unmatched. The CDR3 covers 14 residues. Germline V lookup: CDR1 MNHNS, CDR2 SASEGT. Study-level points and caveats: A significant rise in TCR diversity was seen by C4D1 for CD4+ cells but not for CD8+ cells. Whoever responded completely had baseline diversity much like that seen in newly diagnosed patients. Healthy donors were reported to have higher baseline TCR diversity than newly diagnosed patients.

The repertoire was sequenced with immunoSEQ multiplex PCR; TCRdb's copy has only in-frame clones and lacks some. The sample yields under 130,000 clones, around nine tenths seen once. The clonotype originates from a human donor with classical Hodgkin lymphoma. V gene TRBV6-1 combines with J gene TRBJ2-7; TRBD2 aligns across 8 bases. The source was peripheral blood mononuclear cells (PBMCs), collected before the fourth cycle of nivolumab. DNA of the CDR3: TGTGCCAGCAGTGCTGGAGCGGGAGTGAGGGAGCAGTACTTC. Translation: CASSAGAGVREQYF.